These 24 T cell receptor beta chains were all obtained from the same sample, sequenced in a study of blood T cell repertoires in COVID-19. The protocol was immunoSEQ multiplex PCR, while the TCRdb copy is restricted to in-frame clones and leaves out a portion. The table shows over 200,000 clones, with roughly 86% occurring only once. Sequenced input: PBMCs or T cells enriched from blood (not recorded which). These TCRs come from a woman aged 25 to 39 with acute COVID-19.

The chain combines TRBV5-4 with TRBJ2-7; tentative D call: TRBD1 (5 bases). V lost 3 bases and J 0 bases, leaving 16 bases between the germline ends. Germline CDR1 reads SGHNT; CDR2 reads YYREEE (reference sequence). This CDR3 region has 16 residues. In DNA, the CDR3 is TGTGCCAGCAGCTCCTCCCTAGGGGCCTACTCCTACGAGCAGTACTTC. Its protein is CASSSSLGAYSYEQYF.

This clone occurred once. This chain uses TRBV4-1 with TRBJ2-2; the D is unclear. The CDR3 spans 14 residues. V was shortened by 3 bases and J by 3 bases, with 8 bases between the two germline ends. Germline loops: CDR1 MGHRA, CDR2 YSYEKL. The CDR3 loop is CASSQAEYTGELFF. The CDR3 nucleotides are TGCGCCAGCAGCCAGGCGGAGTACACCGGGGAGCTGTTTTTT.

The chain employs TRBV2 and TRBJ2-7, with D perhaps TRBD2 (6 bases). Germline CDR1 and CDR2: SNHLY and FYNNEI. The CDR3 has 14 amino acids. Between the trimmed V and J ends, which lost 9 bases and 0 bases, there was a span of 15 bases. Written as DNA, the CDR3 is TGTGCCAGTCGGGACTTTTTAGGCTCCTACGAGCAGTACTTC. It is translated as CASRDFLGSYEQYF. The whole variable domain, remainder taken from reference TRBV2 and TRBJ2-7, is EPEVTQTPSHQVTQMGQEVILRCVPISNHLYFYWYRQILGQKVEFLVSFYNNEISEKSEIFDDQFSVERPDGSNFTLKIRSTKLEDSAMYFCASRDFLGSYEQYFGPGTRLTVT.

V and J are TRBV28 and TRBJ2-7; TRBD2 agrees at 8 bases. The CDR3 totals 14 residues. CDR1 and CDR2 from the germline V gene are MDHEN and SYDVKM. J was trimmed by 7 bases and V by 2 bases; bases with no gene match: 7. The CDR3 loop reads CASSLSGGMGEQYF. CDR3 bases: TGTGCCAGCAGTTTAAGCGGGGGCATGGGGGAGCAGTACTTC. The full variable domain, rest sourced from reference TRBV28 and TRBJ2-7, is DVKVTQSSRYLVKRTGEKVFLECVQDMDHENMFWYRQDPGLGLRLIYFSYDVKMKEKGDIPEGYSVSREKKERFSLILESASTNQTSMYLCASSLSGGMGEQYFGPGTRLTVT.

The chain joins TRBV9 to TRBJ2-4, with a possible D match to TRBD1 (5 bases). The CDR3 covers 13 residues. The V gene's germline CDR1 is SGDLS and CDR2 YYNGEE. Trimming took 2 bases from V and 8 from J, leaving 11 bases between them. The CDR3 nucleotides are TGTGCCAGCAGCGTCTCTGACAGAGACATTCAGTACTTC. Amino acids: CASSVSDRDIQYF.

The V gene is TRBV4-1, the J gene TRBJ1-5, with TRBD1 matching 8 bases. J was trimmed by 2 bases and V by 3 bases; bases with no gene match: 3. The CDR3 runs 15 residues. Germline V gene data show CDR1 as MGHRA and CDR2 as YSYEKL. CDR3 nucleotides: TGCGCCAGCAGCCAGACGGGACAGGGCAATCAGCCCCAGCATTTT. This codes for CASSQTGQGNQPQHF.

CDR3 nucleotides: TGTGCCAGCAGCCGACAGATTAATGAAAAACTGTTTTTT. Amino acids: CASSRQINEKLFF. V is TRBV14 and J is TRBJ1-4; D is possibly TRBD1 (5 bases). The CDR3 length is 13 residues. V lost 4 bases to trimming and J lost 4 bases, with 7 bases between them. CDR1 SGHDN and CDR2 FVKESK come from the germline V gene.

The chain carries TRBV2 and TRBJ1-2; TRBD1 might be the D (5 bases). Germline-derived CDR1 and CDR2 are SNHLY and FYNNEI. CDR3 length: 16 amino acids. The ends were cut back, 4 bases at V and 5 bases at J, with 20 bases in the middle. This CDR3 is CASSGPSGLGTYGYTF. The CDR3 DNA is TGTGCCAGCAGTGGACCCTCAGGGTTGGGGACTTATGGCTACACCTTC. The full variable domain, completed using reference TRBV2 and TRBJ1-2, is EPEVTQTPSHQVTQMGQEVILRCVPISNHLYFYWYRQILGQKVEFLVSFYNNEISEKSEIFDDQFSVERPDGSNFTLKIRSTKLEDSAMYFCASSGPSGLGTYGYTFGSGTRLTVV.

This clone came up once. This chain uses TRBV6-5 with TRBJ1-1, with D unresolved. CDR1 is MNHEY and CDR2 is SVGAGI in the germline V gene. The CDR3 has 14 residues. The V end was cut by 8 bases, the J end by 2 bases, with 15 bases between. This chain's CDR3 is CASGLQTSNTEAFF. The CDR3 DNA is TGTGCCAGCGGGCTACAGACAAGTAACACTGAAGCTTTCTTT.

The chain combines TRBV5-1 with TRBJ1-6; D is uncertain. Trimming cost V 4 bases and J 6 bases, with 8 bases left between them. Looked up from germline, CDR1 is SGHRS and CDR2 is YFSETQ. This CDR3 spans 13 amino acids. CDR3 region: CASSQIVNSPLHF. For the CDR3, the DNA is TGCGCCAGCAGCCAGATCGTTAATTCACCCCTCCACTTT.

CDR3 DNA: TGCGCCAGCAGCACAGCTCGGGACAGATATGGCTACACCTTC. The encoded protein is CASSTARDRYGYTF. The genes are TRBV5-1 and TRBJ1-2; 7 bases map to TRBD1. Per germline, CDR1 SGHRS and CDR2 YFSETQ. V trimming: 4 bases; J trimming: 5 bases; junction bases outside the gene matches: 8. The CDR3 is 14 residues long. The whole variable domain, remainder taken from reference TRBV5-1 and TRBJ1-2, is KAGVTQTPRYLIKTRGQQVTLSCSPISGHRSVSWYQQTPGQGLQFLFEYFSETQRNKGNFPGRFSGRQFSNSRSEMNVSTLELGDSALYLCASSTARDRYGYTFGSGTRLTVV.

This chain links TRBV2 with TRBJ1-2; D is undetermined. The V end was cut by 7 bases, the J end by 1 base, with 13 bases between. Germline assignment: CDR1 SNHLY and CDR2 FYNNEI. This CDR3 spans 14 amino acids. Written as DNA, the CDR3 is TGTGCCAGCAAGGGAGCAGATTTTAACTATGGCTACACCTTC. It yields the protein CASKGADFNYGYTF.

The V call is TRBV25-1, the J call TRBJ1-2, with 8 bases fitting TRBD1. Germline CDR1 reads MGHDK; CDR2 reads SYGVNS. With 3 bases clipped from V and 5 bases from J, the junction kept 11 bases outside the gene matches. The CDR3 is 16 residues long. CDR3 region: CASSDRQGASTYGYTF. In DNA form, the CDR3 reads TGTGCCAGCAGTGATCGCCAGGGGGCGAGTACTTATGGCTACACCTTC.

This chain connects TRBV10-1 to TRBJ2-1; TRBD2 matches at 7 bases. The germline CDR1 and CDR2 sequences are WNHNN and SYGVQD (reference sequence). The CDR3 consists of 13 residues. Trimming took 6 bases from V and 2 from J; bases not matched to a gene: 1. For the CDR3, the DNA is TGCGCCAGCAGCCTAGCGGCCTACAATGAGCAGTTCTTC. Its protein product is CASSLAAYNEQFF.

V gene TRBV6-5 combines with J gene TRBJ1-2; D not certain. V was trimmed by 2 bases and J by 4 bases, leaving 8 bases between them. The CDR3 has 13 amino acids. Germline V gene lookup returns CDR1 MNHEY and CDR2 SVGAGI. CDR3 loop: CASSYGSIYGYTF. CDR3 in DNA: TGTGCCAGCAGTTACGGCTCCATCTATGGCTACACCTTC.

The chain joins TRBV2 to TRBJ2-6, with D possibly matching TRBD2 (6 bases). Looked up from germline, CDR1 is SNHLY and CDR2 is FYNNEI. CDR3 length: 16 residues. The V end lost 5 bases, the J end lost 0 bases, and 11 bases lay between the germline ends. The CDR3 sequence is CASSLDGGSGANVLTF. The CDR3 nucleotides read TGTGCCAGCAGTCTAGACGGGGGCTCTGGGGCCAACGTCCTGACTTTC.

The DNA of the CDR3 is TGTGCCAGCAGTGACTCTAGCGGGGCAGATACGCAGTATTTT. It translates to CASSDSSGADTQYF. The chain uses TRBV6-4 and TRBJ2-3; TRBD2 matches at 8 bases. V lost 0 bases to trimming and J lost 4 bases; unmatched junction nucleotides: 0. CDR1 and CDR2 from the germline V gene are MRHNA and SNTAGT. The CDR3 runs to 14 residues.

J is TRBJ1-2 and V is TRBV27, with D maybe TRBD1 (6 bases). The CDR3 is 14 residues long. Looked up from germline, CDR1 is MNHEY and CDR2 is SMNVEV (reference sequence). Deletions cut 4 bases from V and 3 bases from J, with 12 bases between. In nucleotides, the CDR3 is TGTGCCAGCAGTTCTTGGACAGCGGACTATGGCTACACCTTC. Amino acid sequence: CASSSWTADYGYTF.

Here the CDR3 reads CASSLDRTDTEAFF. The CDR3 bases are TGTGCCAGCAGCCTCGACAGGACGGACACTGAAGCTTTCTTT. The genes are TRBV6-5 and TRBJ1-1; maybe TRBD1 (6 bases). CDR1 and CDR2 (germline): MNHEY, SVGAGI. The CDR3 totals 14 residues. V shed 6 bases and J shed 3 bases, with 14 bases lying between them.

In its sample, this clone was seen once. The CDR3 is CASSYSSGLLRADTQYF. The CDR3 DNA sequence: TGTGCCAGCAGTTACTCATCGGGTCTCCTTCGGGCAGATACGCAGTATTTT. V gene TRBV6-2 or TRBV6-3 combines with J gene TRBJ2-3, with D unclear. The germline gives CDR1 MNHEY, CDR2 SVGEGT. V dropped 0 bases and J dropped 4 bases, with 17 bases sitting between them. The CDR3 sequence is 17 residues long.

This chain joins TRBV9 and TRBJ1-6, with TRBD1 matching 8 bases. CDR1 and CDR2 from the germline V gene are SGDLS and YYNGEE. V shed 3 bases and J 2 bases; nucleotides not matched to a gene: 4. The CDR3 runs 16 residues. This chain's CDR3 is CASSATGEPYNSPLHF. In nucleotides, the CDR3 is TGTGCCAGCAGCGCGACAGGGGAACCCTATAATTCACCCCTCCACTTT.

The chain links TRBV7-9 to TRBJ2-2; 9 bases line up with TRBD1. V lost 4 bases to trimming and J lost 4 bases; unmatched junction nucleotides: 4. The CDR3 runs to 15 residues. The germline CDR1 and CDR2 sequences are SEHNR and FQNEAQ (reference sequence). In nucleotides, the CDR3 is TGTGCCAGCAGCTCTCCGGGACAGGGCACCGGGGAGCTGTTTTTT. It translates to CASSSPGQGTGELFF.

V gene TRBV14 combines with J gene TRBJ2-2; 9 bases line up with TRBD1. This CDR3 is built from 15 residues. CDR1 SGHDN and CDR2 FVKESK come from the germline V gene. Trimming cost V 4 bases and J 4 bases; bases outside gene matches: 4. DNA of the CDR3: TGTGCCAGCAGCCGGGACAGGGTCCCCACCGGGGAGCTGTTTTTT. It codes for CASSRDRVPTGELFF. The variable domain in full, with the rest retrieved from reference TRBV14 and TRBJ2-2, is EAGVTQFPSHSVIEKGQTVTLRCDPISGHDNLYWYRRVMGKEIKFLLHFVKESKQDESGMPNNRFLAERTGGTYSTLKVQPAELEDSGVYFCASSRDRVPTGELFFGEGSRLTVL.

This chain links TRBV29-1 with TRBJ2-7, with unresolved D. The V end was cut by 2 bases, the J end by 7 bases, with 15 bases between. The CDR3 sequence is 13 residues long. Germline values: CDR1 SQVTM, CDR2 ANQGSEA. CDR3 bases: TGCAGCGTTGAATTTATGTCGACTGGTGAGCAGTACTTC. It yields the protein CSVEFMSTGEQYF.